The 2 T cell receptor beta chains below all came from one sample that was sequenced in a study of CD8+ T cells in alopecia areata. RNA extraction was followed by reverse transcription into cDNA, which acted as the sequencing template. Produced via immunoSEQ multiplex PCR; TCRdb's table is partial and in-frame only. The table shows roughly 200,000 clones, with roughly 50% occurring only once. The treatment is: oral pan-JAK inhibitor, 5-10 mg twice daily. This sample comprised CD8+ T cells sorted from blood, obtained at week 24, from a patient treated with tofacitinib. These TCRs come from a human donor with alopecia areata.

The chain links TRBV4-3 to TRBJ2-2; D remains unclear. Trimming cost V 0 bases and J 6 bases, with 8 bases left between them. Germline CDR1 reads LGHNA; CDR2 reads YSLEER. The CDR3 runs to 14 residues. CDR3 sequence (DNA): TGCGCCAGCAGCCAAGATCGAGCCTCCGGGGAGCTGTTTTTT. It yields the protein CASSQDRASGELFF.

This chain connects TRBV29-1 to TRBJ2-2; D is undetermined. With 2 bases removed from V and 0 bases from J, the gap between germline ends came to 4 bases. The CDR3 contains 13 residues. The germline gives CDR1 SQVTM, CDR2 ANQGSEA. The DNA of the CDR3 is TGCAGCGTTGAACACTCGAACACCGGGGAGCTGTTTTTT. Translated: CSVEHSNTGELFF.